Listed below are T cell receptor beta chains from one sample, sequenced in a study of Graves' ophthalmopathy and Graves' hyperthyroidism. MiXCR, run by TCRdb on the multiplex PCR reads, gives a single entry per CDR3 protein. Among 450,000 or so distinct CDR3 sequences listed, about an eighth were seen once. The sample was blood. The source is a woman aged 30 to 39 with Graves' ophthalmopathy. CDR3s include the opening cysteine and the closing phenylalanine or tryptophan. A D gene is named only where the DNA matches it firmly. Clone size, where shown, is once, few, many, or a class for clones that have expanded.

>TRBJ1-1|-|TRBV20-1|many
CSARDTGGRRLGAFF
TGCAGTGCTAGAGATACCGGAGGTCGGAGATTGGGAGCTTTCTTT
>TRBJ1-2|TRBD1|TRBV4-1|-
CASSPKGASVPIYTF
TGCGCCAGCAGCCCGAAGGGGGCTTCGGTCCCCATCTACACCTTC
>TRBJ2-7|-|TRBV27|many
CASSLWSASLYEQYF
TGTGCCAGCAGTTTATGGTCCGCGAGCCTCTACGAGCAGTACTTC
>TRBJ1-3|TRBD1|TRBV7-9|many
CASSSDRGSLDTIYF
TGTGCCAGCAGCTCCGACAGGGGTTCGTTAGACACCATATATTTT
>TRBJ2-7|TRBD2|TRBV4-1|many
CARGTSGRIEQYF
TGCGCCAGGGGGACTAGCGGGAGGATCGAGCAGTACTTC
>TRBJ2-4|TRBD2|TRBV28|many
CASSIAGGAKNIQYF
TGTGCCAGCAGTATCGCGGGAGGGGCCAAAAACATTCAGTACTTC
>TRBJ2-5|-|TRBV6-2/TRBV6-3|few
CASRLTRETQYF
TGTGCCAGCCGGTTAACACGGGAGACCCAGTACTTC
>TRBJ1-1|-|TRBV7-3|many
CASSSIPGGGKNTEAFF
TGTGCCAGCAGCTCCATCCCCGGGGGGGGTAAGAACACTGAAGCTTTCTTT
>TRBJ1-1|-|TRBV10-3|many
CAISRGKDEAFF
TGTGCCATCAGTCGCGGGAAAGATGAAGCTTTCTTT
>TRBJ2-7|-|TRBV2|few
CASSQRAVISLCEQYF
TGTGCCAGCAGCCAAAGGGCGGTGATAAGTCTCTGCGAGCAGTACTTC
>TRBJ2-7|-|TRBV10-1|many
CASSEWRGYEQYF
TGCGCCAGCAGTGAGTGGAGGGGCTACGAGCAGTACTTC
>TRBJ1-1|-|TRBV12-3/TRBV12-4|many
CASSLLGRRTEAFF
TGTGCCAGCAGTTTACTCGGGAGGAGAACTGAAGCTTTCTTT
>TRBJ2-6|-|TRBV6-5|many
CASSYTHSSGANVLTF
TGTGCCAGCAGTTACACCCATAGCTCTGGGGCCAACGTCCTGACTTTC